This TCR beta chain was found in a study of early T cells in non-severe SARS-CoV-2 infection. Overall study: The authors sequenced bulk RNA from unsorted whole blood, leaving chains unpaired.

The ends were cut back, 6 bases at V and 0 bases at J, with 21 bases in the middle. The CDR3 has 18 residues. This clonotype was counted many times. No antigen is known for it. Overall study results and limits: A preference for anti-spike CD8 responses marked VDJdb matching, which missed private and CD4 specificities.

Unique molecular identifiers were added to individual cDNA molecules. One entry per CDR3 protein results from TCRdb running MiXCR on the 5' RACE reads. Here the sample spans approximately 46,000 distinct CDR3 sequences, about a tenth being singletons. The genes are TRBV12-3 or TRBV12-4 and TRBJ2-1; D may correspond to TRBD1 or TRBD2 (6 bases each). Material: whole blood. The TCR was taken from an adult who was a healthcare worker with PCR-confirmed SARS-CoV-2 infection or an uninfected control (not recorded which). In DNA form, the CDR3 reads TGTGCCAGCAGCCGGACCGTGGGGGGCCCGAGCTCCTACAATGAGCAGTTCTTC. Amino acids: CASSRTVGGPSSYNEQFF.